Given below is one T cell receptor beta chain in context. The V gene end was trimmed by 3 bases and the J gene end by 3 bases; junction bases not matched to a gene: 6. The V gene's germline CDR1 is SGDLS and CDR2 YYNGEE. This CDR3 region has 14 residues. In TCRdb, the 5' RACE reads were re-called with MiXCR into one record per CDR3 protein. The table has roughly 450,000 distinct CDR3 sequences, 18% seen once. The source of the sample is a study of T-cell memory formation after mild COVID-19. The rearrangement uses TRBV9 and TRBJ2-7, with 7 nucleotides matching TRBD2. The origin of this receptor is an adult woman who had mild COVID-19 (a few samples of this study predate the infection). Cell type and time point are not known. The sequenced sample consisted of PBMCs or a T cell subset sorted from them (not recorded which). CDR3 bases: TGTGCCAGCAGCGCTGGGACTACCGTCTACGAGCAGTACTTC. It specifies CASSAGTTVYEQYF.